Reported below is one T cell receptor (beta chain). Since a much larger clone is just one base distant, this may be a read error. This CDR3 is missing its conserved last phenylalanine or tryptophan, likely due to a read error. A single record per CDR3 protein comes from TCRdb applying MiXCR to the multiplex PCR reads. The sample has roughly 220,000 distinct CDR3 sequences; about 34% are singletons. The record originates from a study of breast tumors, draining lymph nodes, adjacent tissues. Axillary draining lymph nodes of breast cancer patients supplied the node samples. The CDR3 contains 14 residues. CDR1 SGHTA and CDR2 FQGNSA come from the germline V gene. V dropped 7 bases and J dropped 0 bases, with 12 bases sitting between them.

V gene TRBV7-2 combines with J gene TRBJ1-2, with D perhaps matching TRBD1 (5 bases). The sequence was obtained from a female donor with breast cancer. Some clones in this sample may be carry-over from other donors' samples. The specimen was axillary lymph node tissue. CDR3 nucleotide sequence: TGTGCCAGCACGGGGACGGCAGCTAACTATGGCTACACCCTC. This encodes CASTGTAANYGYTL.